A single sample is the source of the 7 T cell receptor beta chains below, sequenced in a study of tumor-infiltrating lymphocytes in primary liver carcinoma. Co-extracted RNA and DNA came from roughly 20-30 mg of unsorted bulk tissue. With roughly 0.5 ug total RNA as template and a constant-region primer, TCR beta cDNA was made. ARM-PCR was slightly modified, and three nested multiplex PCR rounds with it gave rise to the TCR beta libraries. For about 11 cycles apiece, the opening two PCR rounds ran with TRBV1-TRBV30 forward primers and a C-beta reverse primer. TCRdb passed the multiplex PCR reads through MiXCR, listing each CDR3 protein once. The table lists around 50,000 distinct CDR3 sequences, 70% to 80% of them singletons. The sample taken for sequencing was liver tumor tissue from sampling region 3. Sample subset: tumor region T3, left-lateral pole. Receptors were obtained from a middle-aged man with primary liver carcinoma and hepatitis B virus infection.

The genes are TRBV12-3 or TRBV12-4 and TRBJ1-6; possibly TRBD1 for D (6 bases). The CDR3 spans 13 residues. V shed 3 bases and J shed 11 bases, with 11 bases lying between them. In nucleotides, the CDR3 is TGTGCCAGCAGTTTGGGGGGCAATACACCCCTCCACTTT. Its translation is CASSLGGNTPLHF.

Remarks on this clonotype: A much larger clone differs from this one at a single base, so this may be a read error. This CDR3 reads CASSLNANTGKLFF. The CDR3 DNA follows: TGTGCCAGCAGCTTAAACGCGAACACCGGGAAGCTGTTTTTT. The genes are TRBV11-3 and TRBJ2-2, with D possibly matching TRBD2 (5 bases). The CDR3 length is 14 residues. Germline V lookup: CDR1 SGHNT, CDR2 YENEEA.

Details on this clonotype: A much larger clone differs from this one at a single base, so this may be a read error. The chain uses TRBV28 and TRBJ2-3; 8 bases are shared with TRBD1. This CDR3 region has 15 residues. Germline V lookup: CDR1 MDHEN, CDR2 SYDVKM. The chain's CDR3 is CASSLQGAQFDRQYF. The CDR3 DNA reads TGTGCCAGCAGTTTGCAGGGGGCGCAATTTGATAGGCAGTATTTT.

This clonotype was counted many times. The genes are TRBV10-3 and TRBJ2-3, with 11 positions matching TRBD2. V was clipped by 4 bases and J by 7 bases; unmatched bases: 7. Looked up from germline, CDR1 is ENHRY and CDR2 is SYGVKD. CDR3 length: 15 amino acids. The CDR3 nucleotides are TGTGCCATCAGTGCTGAGACTAGCGGGACCTATACGCAGTATTTT. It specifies CAISAETSGTYTQYF.

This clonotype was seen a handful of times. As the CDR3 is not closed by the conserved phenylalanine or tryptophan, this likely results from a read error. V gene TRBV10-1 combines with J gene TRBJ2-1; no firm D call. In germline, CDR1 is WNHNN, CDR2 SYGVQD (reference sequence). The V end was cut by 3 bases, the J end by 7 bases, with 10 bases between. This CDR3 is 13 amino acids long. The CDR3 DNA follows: TGCGCCAGCAGTGACAGTCCCAAGAATGAGCAGTTCATC. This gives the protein CASSDSPKNEQFI.

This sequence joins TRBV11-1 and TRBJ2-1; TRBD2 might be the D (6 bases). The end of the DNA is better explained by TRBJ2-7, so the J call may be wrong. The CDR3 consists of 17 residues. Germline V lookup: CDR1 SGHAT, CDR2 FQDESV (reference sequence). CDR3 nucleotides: TGTGCCAGCAGCCTGGAACTAACGGGAGAAGTTGACAATGAGCAGTACTTC. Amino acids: CASSLELTGEVDNEQYF.

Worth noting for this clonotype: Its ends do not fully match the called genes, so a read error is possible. CDR3 amino acids: CVSSFPATQEIQYF. As DNA, the CDR3 is TGTGTCAGTAGTTTCCCAGCTACTCAAGAGATCCAGTACTTC. The gene calls are TRBV12-3 or TRBV12-4 and TRBJ2-5, with D unclear. CDR3 size: 14 residues.